The rows below give T cell receptor beta chains drawn from one sample of a study of T cell responses to AZD1222 COVID-19 vaccine. Generated by immunoSEQ multiplex PCR, the TCRdb table keeps only in-frame clones and is missing some. This table has about 150,000 clones, approximately 90% appearing once. Sequences were derived from peripheral blood, sampled after recovery from COVID-19. These receptors all stem from an adult who had recovered from COVID-19. Both conserved end residues are part of each CDR3. The D gene is left open where the match is weak. Some rows mark clone size as missing; the rest say once, few, many or name a class of expanded clone.

size: few
J: TRBJ1-6
V: TRBV9
D: -
CDR3: CASSVGPHNSPLHF
DNA: TGTGCCAGCAGCGTAGGTCCTCATAATTCACCCCTCCACTTT

size: -
J: TRBJ1-2
V: TRBV19
D: -
CDR3: CASSMMLGRFYGYTF
DNA: TGTGCCAGTAGTATGATGCTCGGCAGATTCTATGGCTACACCTTC

size: -
J: TRBJ2-5
V: TRBV11-2
D: TRBD2
CDR3: CASSLDGLAGLSQYF
DNA: TGTGCCAGCAGCTTAGACGGACTAGCGGGGCTTTCCCAGTACTTC

size: -
J: TRBJ2-3
V: TRBV6-4
D: -
CDR3: CASSPDTDTQYF
DNA: TGTGCCAGCAGCCCAGACACAGATACGCAGTATTTT

size: once
J: TRBJ2-7
V: TRBV18
D: -
CDR3: CASSPQKYEQYF
DNA: TGTGCCAGCTCACCACAAAAGTACGAGCAGTACTTC

size: -
J: TRBJ2-7
V: TRBV5-1
D: TRBD1
CDR3: CASSPQGDYEQYF
DNA: TGCGCCAGCAGCCCACAGGGGGACTACGAGCAGTACTTC

size: -
J: TRBJ1-2
V: TRBV3-1/TRBV3-2
D: -
CDR3: CASSQDNFIGESLWGYGYTF
DNA: TGTGCCAGCAGCCAAGATAATTTCATAGGGGAGTCGCTTTGGGGCTATGGCTACACCTTC

size: -
J: TRBJ2-5
V: TRBV29-1
D: TRBD2
CDR3: CSVEISGGETQYF
DNA: TGCAGCGTTGAGATATCGGGAGGCGAGACCCAGTACTTC

size: -
J: TRBJ2-4
V: TRBV7-3
D: TRBD1
CDR3: CASSYIRDRGRWDPWNIQYF
DNA: TGTGCCAGCAGCTACATCCGGGACAGGGGGCGCTGGGACCCCTGGAACATTCAGTACTTC

size: -
J: TRBJ2-3
V: TRBV6-2/TRBV6-3
D: TRBD2
CDR3: CASSWAGGTQYF
DNA: TGTGCCAGCAGTTGGGCGGGAGGTACGCAGTATTTT

size: few
J: TRBJ1-2
V: TRBV5-4
D: -
CDR3: CASSLEQGYGYTF
DNA: TGTGCCAGCAGCCTAGAGCAGGGATATGGCTACACCTTC

size: -
J: TRBJ2-7
V: TRBV10-1
D: -
CDR3: CASSDRRRTYEQYF
DNA: TGCGCCAGCAGTGACCGCCGCAGGACCTACGAGCAGTACTTC

size: -
J: TRBJ1-4
V: TRBV18
D: TRBD1
CDR3: CASSPQGVYEKLFF
DNA: TGTGCCAGCTCACCCCAGGGGGTGTATGAAAAACTGTTTTTT

size: -
J: TRBJ2-1
V: TRBV9
D: TRBD2
CDR3: CASSVTGGGGPRAYNEQFF
DNA: TGTGCCAGCAGCGTCACGGGTGGGGGAGGGCCCAGGGCCTACAATGAGCAGTTCTTC

size: -
J: TRBJ1-2
V: TRBV3-1/TRBV3-2
D: -
CDR3: CASSQVQGGYTF
DNA: TGTGCCAGCAGCCAAGTCCAAGGGGGATACACCTTC

size: -
J: TRBJ1-2
V: TRBV5-4
D: -
CDR3: CASSEQGVDGYTF
DNA: TGTGCCAGCAGCGAGCAGGGAGTGGATGGCTACACCTTC

size: -
J: TRBJ1-2
V: TRBV7-3
D: -
CDR3: CASSLHREAGGYTF
DNA: TGTGCCAGCAGCTTGCACAGGGAGGCGGGTGGCTACACCTTC

size: -
J: TRBJ2-7
V: TRBV2
D: TRBD1
CDR3: CARGQGEQYF
DNA: TGTGCCAGGGGACAGGGCGAGCAGTACTTC

size: -
J: TRBJ2-2
V: TRBV7-7
D: -
CDR3: CASSPLGAGINTGELFF
DNA: TGTGCCAGCAGCCCATTAGGGGCGGGGATCAACACCGGGGAGCTGTTTTTT

size: -
J: TRBJ1-3
V: TRBV27
D: TRBD1
CDR3: CASSPDRGRDTIYF
DNA: TGTGCCAGCAGCCCAGACAGGGGGCGGGACACCATATATTTT

size: -
J: TRBJ2-1
V: TRBV9
D: -
CDR3: CASTPAGVENEQFF
DNA: TGTGCCAGCACTCCCGCTGGCGTTGAGAATGAGCAGTTCTTC

size: -
J: TRBJ2-7
V: TRBV7-2
D: -
CDR3: CASSLAGSKSYEQYF
DNA: TGTGCCAGCAGCTTAGCTGGCAGTAAAAGCTACGAGCAGTACTTC

size: -
J: TRBJ1-2
V: TRBV5-5
D: TRBD1
CDR3: CASSLGEGATYGYTF
DNA: TGTGCCAGCTCTCTAGGAGAGGGGGCAACGTATGGCTACACCTTC

size: -
J: TRBJ1-2
V: TRBV28
D: -
CDR3: CASSVFNRPAAF
DNA: TGTGCCAGCAGCGTGTTTAACAGGCCCGCCGCCTTC

size: -
J: TRBJ1-1
V: TRBV11-3
D: -
CDR3: CASSDRRNTEAFF
DNA: TGTGCCAGCTCCGATAGACGGAACACTGAAGCTTTCTTT

size: -
J: TRBJ2-1
V: TRBV28
D: TRBD2
CDR3: CASSSRAGSSYNEQFF
DNA: TGTGCCAGCAGTTCGAGAGCGGGGAGCTCCTACAATGAGCAGTTCTTC

size: -
J: TRBJ2-3
V: TRBV2
D: -
CDR3: CASPLVWGRTDTQYF
DNA: TGTGCCAGTCCTCTCGTGTGGGGGAGGACAGATACGCAGTATTTT

size: -
J: TRBJ2-3
V: TRBV27
D: TRBD2
CDR3: CASSSSGTRNTDTQYF
DNA: TGTGCCAGCTCAAGTAGCGGGACAAGGAACACAGATACGCAGTATTTT

size: -
J: TRBJ2-3
V: TRBV5-1
D: -
CDR3: CASSLATDTQYF
DNA: TGCGCCAGCAGCTTGGCCACAGATACGCAGTATTTT

size: -
J: TRBJ2-3
V: TRBV19
D: -
CDR3: CASSMGSRTDTQYF
DNA: TGTGCCAGTAGTATGGGGTCGCGCACAGATACGCAGTATTTT

size: -
J: TRBJ2-7
V: TRBV6-2/TRBV6-3
D: -
CDR3: CASSYYAGRAYEQYF
DNA: TGTGCCAGCAGTTACTACGCAGGGCGCGCCTACGAGCAGTACTTC

size: -
J: TRBJ2-3
V: TRBV2
D: TRBD2
CDR3: CASSEAGTSGSTDTQYF
DNA: TGTGCCAGCAGTGAAGCGGGGACTAGCGGCTCCACAGATACGCAGTATTTT

size: -
J: TRBJ2-2
V: TRBV5-6
D: -
CDR3: CASFRDTGELFF
DNA: TGTGCCAGCTTCCGAGACACCGGGGAGCTGTTTTTT

size: -
J: TRBJ1-1
V: TRBV5-1
D: -
CDR3: CASSLVGGSTEAFF
DNA: TGCGCCAGCAGCTTGGTAGGGGGGAGCACTGAAGCTTTCTTT

size: -
J: TRBJ1-5
V: TRBV19
D: -
CDR3: CASTFGGNQPQHF
DNA: TGTGCCAGTACCTTTGGGGGCAATCAGCCCCAGCATTTT

size: -
J: TRBJ2-1
V: TRBV7-3
D: TRBD2
CDR3: CASSLLAGGSYNEQFF
DNA: TGTGCCAGCAGCTTGTTAGCGGGAGGCTCCTACAATGAGCAGTTCTTC

size: -
J: TRBJ1-2
V: TRBV11-2
D: -
CDR3: CASSLTGELYGYTF
DNA: TGTGCCAGCAGCTTGACAGGAGAACTCTATGGCTACACCTTC

size: -
J: TRBJ2-7
V: TRBV5-6
D: TRBD2
CDR3: CASSPRGGLATVYEQYF
DNA: TGTGCCAGCAGCCCCCGTGGGGGACTAGCGACGGTCTACGAGCAGTACTTC

size: -
J: TRBJ2-7
V: TRBV9
D: -
CDR3: CASSPRQSPDYEQYF
DNA: TGTGCCAGCAGCCCCAGGCAATCACCCGACTACGAGCAGTACTTC

size: -
J: TRBJ2-7
V: TRBV9
D: TRBD1
CDR3: CASSRGQGAYEQYF
DNA: TGTGCCAGCAGCAGGGGGCAGGGGGCCTACGAGCAGTACTTC

size: few
J: TRBJ2-7
V: TRBV9
D: -
CDR3: CASSALSRNYEQYF
DNA: TGTGCCAGCAGCGCACTATCTAGGAACTACGAGCAGTACTTC

size: few
J: TRBJ2-5
V: TRBV28
D: -
CDR3: CASNIRDTKETQYF
DNA: TGTGCCAGCAATATCCGGGACACAAAAGAGACCCAGTACTTC

size: -
J: TRBJ2-1
V: TRBV7-2
D: TRBD2
CDR3: CASSSPPGLDGYNEQFF
DNA: TGTGCCAGCAGCTCACCGCCGGGACTAGACGGCTACAATGAGCAGTTCTTC

size: once
J: TRBJ1-2
V: TRBV27
D: -
CDR3: CASSLRPIPTLNYGYTF
DNA: TGTGCCAGCAGTTTGAGGCCGATCCCTACCCTTAACTATGGCTACACCTTC

size: few
J: TRBJ2-1
V: TRBV4-2
D: TRBD2
CDR3: CASSQEGAGGYNEQFF
DNA: TGTGCCAGCAGCCAAGAGGGAGCGGGAGGGTACAATGAGCAGTTCTTC

size: -
J: TRBJ2-3
V: TRBV7-7
D: -
CDR3: CASSSSRLGDTQYF
DNA: TGTGCTAGCAGCTCTTCGAGACTCGGAGATACGCAGTATTTT

size: -
J: TRBJ1-4
V: TRBV10-1
D: TRBD1
CDR3: CANATGYNEKLFF
DNA: TGCGCCAACGCGACAGGGTATAATGAAAAACTGTTTTTT

size: -
J: TRBJ2-1
V: TRBV7-2
D: TRBD2
CDR3: CASRQKGLAEYNEQFF
DNA: TGTGCCAGCAGACAAAAGGGACTAGCGGAATACAATGAGCAGTTCTTC

size: -
J: TRBJ2-3
V: TRBV7-8
D: TRBD2
CDR3: CASSHQGAGPPDTQYF
DNA: TGTGCCAGCAGCCACCAAGGAGCGGGGCCCCCAGATACGCAGTATTTT

size: -
J: TRBJ2-2
V: TRBV2
D: -
CDR3: CASSDSPVGELFF
DNA: TGTGCCAGCAGTGACTCGCCGGTCGGGGAGCTGTTTTTT

size: -
J: TRBJ2-1
V: TRBV28
D: -
CDR3: CASSLFGAEEIEQFF
DNA: TGTGCCAGCAGTCTCTTCGGGGCGGAGGAAATTGAGCAGTTCTTC

size: once
J: TRBJ2-2
V: TRBV27
D: TRBD1
CDR3: CASRPGQGASGELFF
DNA: TGTGCCAGCAGACCGGGACAGGGGGCTTCCGGGGAGCTGTTTTTT

size: -
J: TRBJ1-1
V: TRBV18
D: -
CDR3: CASSPPTGTEAFF
DNA: TGTGCCAGCTCACCCCCGACGGGCACTGAAGCTTTCTTT